This T cell receptor beta chain came from a study of blood T cells in healthy people across ages. Regarding the study as a whole: Observed TCR beta diversity per million T cells went down as age went up. This fall followed a roughly linear course with age.

This clonotype was found a few times. What it binds is unknown. For the second PCR, which ran for roughly 6 to 12 cycles, a sample-barcoded 5' primer and a J-beta primer mix were used. TCRdb re-derived calls from the 5' RACE reads in MiXCR, one entry per CDR3 protein. The sample has hundreds of thousands of distinct CDR3 sequences, 53% seen once. The CDR3 runs 15 residues. The germline V and J ends were trimmed by 4 bases and 0 bases, with 16 bases remaining between them. The germline V gene encodes CDR1 SQVTM and CDR2 ANQGSEA. The TCR comes from a man at least 80 years old in good health. The V and J genes are TRBV29-1 and TRBJ2-7, with D uncertain. The specimen sequenced was blood. The CDR3, as DNA: TGCAGCGTTGTCCTGGTTGGGGTGAGCTCCTACGAGCAGTACTTC. It is translated as CSVVLVGVSSYEQYF.